These T cell receptor beta chains were read from a single sample in a study of T cell clones after liver transplantation. The assay was immunoSEQ multiplex PCR, and TCRdb's table has in-frame clones only and misses some. The sample lists tens of thousands of clones, approximately 70% occurring once. The sequences come from CD4+ T cells from blood, collected at the approximately 15-month timepoint. These receptors were obtained from a human patient who received a liver transplant. Some T cells here may be from the graft donor. Each CDR3 is given with its conserved first and last residue. Each record gives: V gene, J gene, D gene, CDR3 protein. D genes are given only for firm matches.

TRBV5-1	TRBJ1-2	-	CASSPQGMSGYTF
TRBV5-4	TRBJ2-5	TRBD2	CASSPGLVAETQYF
TRBV5-1	TRBJ2-3	-	CASSLRQGQSQSTQYF
TRBV7-2	TRBJ1-2	-	CASSLALAGVDGYTF
TRBV27	TRBJ1-2	TRBD1	CASSTGTGANYGYTF
TRBV7-6	TRBJ2-5	-	CASSARPRGSAETQYF
TRBV15	TRBJ1-1	TRBD1	CATSRGGTGPEAFF
TRBV18	TRBJ2-7	-	CASSPGQSSYEQYF
TRBV4-1	TRBJ1-1	-	CASSQDDRRNTEAFF
TRBV18	TRBJ1-5	TRBD1	CASSPPGTAGNQPQHF
TRBV19	TRBJ2-1	-	CATRQDYYNEQFF
TRBV27	TRBJ2-1	-	CASTSLDSYNEQFF
TRBV28	TRBJ1-2	-	CAITEPVDGYTF
TRBV5-1	TRBJ2-7	TRBD1	CASSLEGQGVGEQYF
TRBV16	TRBJ2-2	-	CASSRLGSNTGELFF
TRBV19	TRBJ1-6	TRBD1	CASSPAGQGNSPLHF
TRBV9	TRBJ2-3	-	CASSVREGRTDTQYF
TRBV6-1	TRBJ1-1	TRBD1	CASSDRGGTEAFF
TRBV20-1	TRBJ1-5	-	CSAAAGQPQHF
TRBV14	TRBJ1-1	-	CASSQTGTAFF
TRBV9	TRBJ2-1	TRBD1	CASSPRGTGFNEQFF
TRBV5-1	TRBJ2-2	-	CASSVSGERTGELFF
TRBV5-1	TRBJ1-1	-	CASSLALGTGQAFF
TRBV6-6	TRBJ2-1	TRBD1	CASSPFAQGDNEQFF
TRBV2	TRBJ2-7	-	CASGGQGYEQYF
TRBV5-1	TRBJ2-2	-	CASSLTGDTGELFF
TRBV6-1	TRBJ1-2	-	CASSEGTGIYGYTF
TRBV5-1	TRBJ1-2	-	CASNLEPAGNYGYTF
TRBV7-9	TRBJ1-4	TRBD1	CASSSRTGTASLNEKLFF
TRBV7-8	TRBJ2-3	TRBD2	CASSPSSSGGAFRDTQYF
TRBV7-8	TRBJ1-2	-	CASSRLGGSYGYTF
TRBV2	TRBJ2-5	-	CASSRQQRGQETQYF
TRBV5-1	TRBJ1-2	-	CASSLGGSNYGYTF
TRBV2	TRBJ1-2	-	CASSGVGLNYGYTF
TRBV27	TRBJ1-2	-	CASTSRQAGNYGYTF
TRBV30	TRBJ1-2	-	CAWSLPAGGYTF
TRBV5-6	TRBJ2-5	TRBD2	CASSLLGREQETQYF
TRBV18	TRBJ1-1	TRBD1	CASSPRQGEAFF
TRBV28	TRBJ1-2	-	CASSLLDYGYTF
TRBV6-6	TRBJ1-5	-	CASSYLTENQPQHF
TRBV7-2	TRBJ1-2	-	CASSLDFTDNYGYTF
TRBV7-9	TRBJ2-2	-	CASSLGPGNTGELFF
TRBV27	TRBJ1-6	-	CASAEGPYNSPLHF
TRBV10-1	TRBJ2-3	-	CASSESGTDTQYF
TRBV28	TRBJ1-1	-	CASSSPGTSNTEAFF
TRBV9	TRBJ2-2	-	CASSVTGNTGELFF
TRBV21-1	TRBJ2-3	-	CASSSFSLDRRTDTQYF
TRBV5-5	TRBJ1-1	TRBD1	CASSYGQGAEAFF
TRBV11-3	TRBJ2-7	-	CASSLRGGTAYEQYF
TRBV29-1	TRBJ2-4	-	CSVLVGAKNIQYF
TRBV7-6	TRBJ2-2	TRBD2	CASSPTSGAFAGELFF
TRBV28	TRBJ2-7	-	CASRRKGFLHEQYF
TRBV9	TRBJ2-3	TRBD2	CASSVVGLSGASADTQYF
TRBV6-1	TRBJ2-5	-	CASARGNRETQYF
TRBV5-6	TRBJ1-2	-	CASSLYTGTSYGYTF